This record concerns one T cell receptor beta chain sequence. This CDR3 is built from 19 residues. V was trimmed by 0 bases and J by 1 base, leaving 20 bases between them. Germline V gene lookup returns CDR1 LGHNA and CDR2 YNFKEQ. TCR beta CDR3 regions were amplified from RNA transcripts. HTBI primers primed a first-round RT-PCR, and a second-round multiplex PCR followed. TCRdb fed the multiplex PCR reads into MiXCR, producing one record per CDR3 protein. The data contain roughly 480,000 distinct CDR3 sequences, over 13% of them singletons. The data were obtained in a study of Graves' ophthalmopathy and Graves' hyperthyroidism.

Sequenced material: blood. The sequence was collected from a woman in her 30s with Graves' ophthalmopathy. The chain recombines TRBV4-2 with TRBJ2-3, with a weak D call TRBD2 (6 bases). This chain's CDR3 is CASSQDMTSGGSRTDTQYF. In DNA form, the CDR3 reads TGTGCCAGCAGCCAAGATATGACTAGTGGGGGGTCCCGCACAGATACGCAGTATTTT.